This TCR beta chain is drawn from a study of blood T cell repertoires in COVID-19. About the research overall: COVID-19 samples collected from the United States, Italy and Spain covered acute and convalescent phases.

This clone was seen a handful of times. In Seattle, patients joined the study during active infection and were tracked longitudinally. Per the original methods: Researchers report that nucleated cell counts were estimated from reference gene primer amplification. Sequencing was performed with immunoSEQ multiplex PCR; in TCRdb, only in-frame clones are kept and a portion is missing. V, J and clone size reflect that table, while D and trimming were determined from the DNA. The sample has about 200,000 clones; around 86% are singletons. Input material: peripheral blood. This TCR was sampled from a woman aged 70-85 years with COVID-19, enrolled during active disease.

Written as DNA, the CDR3 is TGTGCCATCAGTCCGGGACAGGCTAATTCACCCCTCCACTTT. Its translation is CAISPGQANSPLHF. The rearrangement links TRBV10-3 to TRBJ1-6, with 8 bases that match TRBD1. The germline V gene encodes CDR1 ENHRY and CDR2 SYGVKD. Losses at the gene ends were 5 bases for V and 6 bases for J; bases not matched to a gene: 3. CDR3 length equals 14 residues.